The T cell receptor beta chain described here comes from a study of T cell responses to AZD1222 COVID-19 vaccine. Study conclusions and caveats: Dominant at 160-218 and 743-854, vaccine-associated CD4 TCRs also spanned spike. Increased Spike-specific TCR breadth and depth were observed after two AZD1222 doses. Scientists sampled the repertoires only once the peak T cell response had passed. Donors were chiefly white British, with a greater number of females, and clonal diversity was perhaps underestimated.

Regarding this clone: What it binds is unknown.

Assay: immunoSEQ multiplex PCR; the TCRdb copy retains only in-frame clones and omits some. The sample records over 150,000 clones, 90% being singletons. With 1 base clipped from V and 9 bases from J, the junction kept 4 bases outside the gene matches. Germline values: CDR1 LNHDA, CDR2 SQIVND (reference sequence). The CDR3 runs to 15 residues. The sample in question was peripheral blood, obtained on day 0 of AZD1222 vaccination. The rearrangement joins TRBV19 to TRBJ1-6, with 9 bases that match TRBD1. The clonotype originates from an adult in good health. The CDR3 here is CASSIGTGDSSPLHF. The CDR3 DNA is TGTGCCAGTAGTATAGGGACAGGGGATTCTTCACCCCTCCACTTT. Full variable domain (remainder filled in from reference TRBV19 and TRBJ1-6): DGGITQSPKYLFRKEGQNVTLSCEQNLNHDAMYWYRQDPGQGLRLIYYSQIVNDFQKGDIAEGYSVSREKKESFPLTVTSAQKNPTAFYLCASSIGTGDSSPLHFGNGTRLTVT.